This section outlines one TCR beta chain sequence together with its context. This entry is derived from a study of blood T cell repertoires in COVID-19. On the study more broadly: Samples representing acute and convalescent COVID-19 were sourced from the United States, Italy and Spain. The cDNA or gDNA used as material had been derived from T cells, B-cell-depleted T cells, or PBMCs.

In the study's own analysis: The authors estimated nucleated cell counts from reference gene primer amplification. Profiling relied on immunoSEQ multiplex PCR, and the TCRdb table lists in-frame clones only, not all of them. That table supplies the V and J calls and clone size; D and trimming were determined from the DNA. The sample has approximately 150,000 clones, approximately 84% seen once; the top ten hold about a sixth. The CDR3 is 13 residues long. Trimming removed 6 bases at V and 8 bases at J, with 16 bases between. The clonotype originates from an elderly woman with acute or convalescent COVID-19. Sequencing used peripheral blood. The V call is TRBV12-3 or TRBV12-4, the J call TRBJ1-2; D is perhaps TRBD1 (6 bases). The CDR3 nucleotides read TGTGCCAGCAGCGCTACAGGGAAAGGGGGCTACACCTTC. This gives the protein CASSATGKGGYTF.